The present T cell receptor (beta chain) was sequenced within a study of cytomegalovirus exposure and HLA in healthy donors. Study outcomes and limitations: About 87% or about 30% of the time was how often most TCR beta V segments were productive, according to an earlier analysis. The study assumed roughly uniform donor sequencing depth for presence/absence analyses.

PCR amplification relied on 60 Vbeta primers (plus 13 Jbeta primers). Per the original data handling: Later, tens of millions of unique TCR beta chains were counted in an analysis, and 10 million to 12 million of them were shared. Libraries were prepared by immunoSEQ multiplex PCR; TCRdb keeps only in-frame clonotypes and omits some of them. V and J calls and clone size follow that table, whereas D and trimming were derived from the DNA. The table records approximately 150,000 clones, roughly 80% of them present only once. The CDR3 is 14 residues long. CDR1 SGHRS and CDR2 YFSETQ come from the germline V gene. V dropped 4 bases and J dropped 3 bases, with 11 bases sitting between them. About this clone itself: Its specificity is unknown.

The gene calls are TRBV5-1 and TRBJ1-3, with D perhaps matching TRBD1 (5 bases). The TCR comes from a woman aged 25 to 39 in good health and CMV-seropositive. The specimen sequenced was PBMCs. The CDR3 DNA reads as TGCGCCAGCAGCCTGCAGGGCCTTGGAAACACCATATATTTT. This encodes CASSLQGLGNTIYF.